This TCR beta chain derives from a study of beta chain features in type 1 diabetes. Across the whole study: Patients did not differ from healthy donors in age, gender or cell yield. Examination covered around 98 million sorted cells spanning all samples.

On this clone itself: Its specificity is not known.

The CDR3 is 13 residues long. V trimming: 4 bases; J trimming: 3 bases; junction bases outside the gene matches: 3. Germline V lookup: CDR1 SGHRS, CDR2 YFSETQ. All of the isolated RNA was reverse transcribed, so expressed TCRB transcripts were sequenced. Sequenced naive, central memory and regulatory T cell samples produced an average of about 3.57 million reads. Libraries were prepared by immunoSEQ multiplex PCR; TCRdb keeps only in-frame clonotypes and omits some of them. The data show around 140,000 clones, more than 9% seen once. Regarding the study as a whole: Lower insertion and higher deletion counts appeared at VDJ junctions in type 1 diabetes patients.

The source material was naive CD4+ T cells from blood. The clonotype was recovered from a man between 18 and 29 years old in good health. The chain combines TRBV5-1 with TRBJ2-7; 8 bases are a match to TRBD1. DNA for the CDR3: TGCGCCAGCAGCCGTGACAGGGGCTACGAGCAGTACTTC. Translated: CASSRDRGYEQYF. The variable domain in full, with the rest retrieved from reference TRBV5-1 and TRBJ2-7, is KAGVTQTPRYLIKTRGQQVTLSCSPISGHRSVSWYQQTPGQGLQFLFEYFSETQRNKGNFPGRFSGRQFSNSRSEMNVSTLELGDSALYLCASSRDRGYEQYFGPGTRLTVT.